This TCR beta chain originates from a study of blood T cell repertoires in COVID-19. The CDR3 runs 13 residues. J lost 2 bases, V lost 3 bases, and 3 bases had no gene match. Germline CDR1 reads DFQATT; CDR2 reads SNEGSKA (reference sequence). Sequencing was performed with immunoSEQ multiplex PCR; in TCRdb, only in-frame clones are kept and a portion is missing. The top ten clones hold approximately 5.2% of a sample with about 310,000 clones, 75% to 90% of them seen once. The chain combines TRBV20-1 with TRBJ1-1, with 7 nucleotides matching TRBD1. Sequenced: PBMCs or T cells enriched from blood (not recorded which). This clonotype originated in a man aged 55 to 70 who had recovered from COVID-19. CDR3 protein: CSASDRVNTEAFF. The CDR3 DNA sequence: TGCAGTGCTAGTGACAGGGTCAACACTGAAGCTTTCTTT.